The T cell receptor beta chain under discussion was sequenced for a study of T cells in Graves' hyperthyroidism and ophthalmopathy. TCR beta CDR3 regions were amplified from RNA. First-round RT-PCR targeting the TCR CDR3 was performed with the HTBI primer set. Via MiXCR, TCRdb re-called the multiplex PCR reads, giving one row per CDR3 protein. The table includes fewer than 350,000 distinct CDR3 sequences, roughly 13% detected once. Criteria for exclusion of patients were uncontrolled infection, other autoimmune disease, pregnancy or lactation. This clonotype has ten or more counts. CDR1 is GTSNPN, CDR2 SVGIG, per germline (reference sequence). Trimming removed 1 base at V and 1 base at J, with 13 bases between. The CDR3 length is 15 residues.

The TCR was taken from a woman younger than 45 with Graves' hyperthyroidism that later progressed to Graves' ophthalmopathy. Sequenced input: blood. The chain couples TRBV30 to TRBJ2-5; D unresolved. Written as DNA, the CDR3 is TGTGCCTGGAGTGGGCAGCTCGCCACCCAAGAGACCCAGTACTTC. It yields the protein CAWSGQLATQETQYF.